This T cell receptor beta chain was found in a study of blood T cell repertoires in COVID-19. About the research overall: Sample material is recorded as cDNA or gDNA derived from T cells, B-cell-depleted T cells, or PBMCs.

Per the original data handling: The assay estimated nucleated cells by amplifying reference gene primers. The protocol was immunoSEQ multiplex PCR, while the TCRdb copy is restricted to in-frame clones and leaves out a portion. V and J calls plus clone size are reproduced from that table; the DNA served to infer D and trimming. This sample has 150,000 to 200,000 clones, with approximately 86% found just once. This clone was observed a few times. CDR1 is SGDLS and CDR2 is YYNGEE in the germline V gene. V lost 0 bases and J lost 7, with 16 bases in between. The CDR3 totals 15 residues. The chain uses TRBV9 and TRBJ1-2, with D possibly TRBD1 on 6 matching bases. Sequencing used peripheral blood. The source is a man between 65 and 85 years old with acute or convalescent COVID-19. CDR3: CASSVDSQGLGGYTF. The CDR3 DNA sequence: TGTGCCAGCAGCGTAGACAGTCAGGGGTTGGGTGGCTACACCTTC.